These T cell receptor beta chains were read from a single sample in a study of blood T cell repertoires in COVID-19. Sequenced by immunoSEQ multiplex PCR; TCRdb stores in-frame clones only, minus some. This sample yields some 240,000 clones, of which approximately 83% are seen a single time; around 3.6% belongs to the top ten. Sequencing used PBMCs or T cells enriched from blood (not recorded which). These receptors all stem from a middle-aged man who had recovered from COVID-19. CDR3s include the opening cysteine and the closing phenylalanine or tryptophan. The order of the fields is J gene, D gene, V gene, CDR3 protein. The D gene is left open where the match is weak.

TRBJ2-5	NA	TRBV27	CASSPLNTWRETQYF
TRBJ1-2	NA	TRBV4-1	CASSPEGGKYYGYTF
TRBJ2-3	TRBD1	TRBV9	CASSVLGGRDTQYF
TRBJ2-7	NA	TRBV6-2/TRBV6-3	CASRPATTSYEQYF
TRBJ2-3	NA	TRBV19	CASNSLRVNEKYF
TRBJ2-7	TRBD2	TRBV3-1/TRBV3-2	CASSHGLAGGHTSYEQYF
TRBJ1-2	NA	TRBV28	CASSFPTVRGYTF
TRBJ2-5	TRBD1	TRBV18	CASSSPGGSYQETQYF
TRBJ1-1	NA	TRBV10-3	CAISETGVGTEAFF
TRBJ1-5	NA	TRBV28	CASSPTGSQHF
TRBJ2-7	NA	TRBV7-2	CASSFGSPWQYF
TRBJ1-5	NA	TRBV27	CASSSQGRQPQHF
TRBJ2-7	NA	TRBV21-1	CASSKVGEGHWGLAGDEQYF
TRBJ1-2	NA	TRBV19	CASSMSLSPKGYTF
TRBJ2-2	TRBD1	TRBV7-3	CASSRGQGVGELFF
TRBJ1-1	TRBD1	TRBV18	CASSPRQGRDEAFF
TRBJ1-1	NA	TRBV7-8	CASSWDFTTEAFF
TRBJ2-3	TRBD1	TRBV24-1	CATSDPTGGTDTQYF
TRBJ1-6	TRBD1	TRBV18	CASSPKGALYNSPLHF
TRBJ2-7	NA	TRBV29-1	CSVTDGLSYEQYF
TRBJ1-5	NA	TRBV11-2	CASSSATSSYGTLNQPQHF
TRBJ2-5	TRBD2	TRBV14	CASSPPTSGPRAQYF
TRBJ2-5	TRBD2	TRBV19	CASRGGLAIGQETQYF
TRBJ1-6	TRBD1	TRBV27	CASSYLTGVVSNSPLHF
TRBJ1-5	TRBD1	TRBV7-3	CASSLTGIGQPQHF
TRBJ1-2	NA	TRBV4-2	CASSQSRQRVYGYTF
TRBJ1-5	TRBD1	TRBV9	CASSEGQNSNQPQHF
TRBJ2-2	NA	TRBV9	CASSVGPPGTGELFF
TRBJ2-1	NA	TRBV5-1	CASNLLAGYNEQFF
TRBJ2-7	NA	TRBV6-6	CATGRDPYEQYF
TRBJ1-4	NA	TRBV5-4	CASSFGGSLREKLFF
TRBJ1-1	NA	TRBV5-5	CASSIQRTVFEAFF
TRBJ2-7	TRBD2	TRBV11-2	CASSFSSGPYEQYF
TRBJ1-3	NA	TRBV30	CAWGRSSGNTIYF
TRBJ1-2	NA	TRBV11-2	CASSLVQGLGYTF
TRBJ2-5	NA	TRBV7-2	CASSLASRQETQYF
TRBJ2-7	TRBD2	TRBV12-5	CASGLGEGLAYEQYF
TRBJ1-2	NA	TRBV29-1	CSVSDRYGGYTF
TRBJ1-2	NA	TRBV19	CATKGNPPSQYGYTF
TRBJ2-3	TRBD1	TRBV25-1	CASSSPIGQGRKNTQYF
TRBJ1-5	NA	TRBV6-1	CASSEGGGMGQPQHF
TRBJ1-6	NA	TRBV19	CASSREGYNSPLHF
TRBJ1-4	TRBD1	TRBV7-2	CASRQGASGEKLFF
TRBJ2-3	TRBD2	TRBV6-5	CASLAGGTDTQYF
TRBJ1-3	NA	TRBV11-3	CASSLGAGSGNTIYF
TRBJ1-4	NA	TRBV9	CASSVNVGDNEKLFF
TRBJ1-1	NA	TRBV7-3	CASSLSDPGTEAFF
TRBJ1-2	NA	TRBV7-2	CASSSPGYGYTF
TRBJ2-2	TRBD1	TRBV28	CASRQGVAGELFF
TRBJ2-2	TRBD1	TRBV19	CASGTGANTGELFF
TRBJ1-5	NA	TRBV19	CASRKTVNQPQHF
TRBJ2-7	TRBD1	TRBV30	CAWGTGSYEQYF
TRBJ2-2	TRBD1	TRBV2	CASNRDRGPSGTGELFF
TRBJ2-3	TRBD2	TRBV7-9	CASSLGGTSGPLGDTQYF
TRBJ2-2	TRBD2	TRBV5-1	CASSLGVAGDVGTGELFF
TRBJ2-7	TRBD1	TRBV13	CASSRGQGQGPNEQYF
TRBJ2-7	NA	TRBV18	CASSPDRNYEQYF
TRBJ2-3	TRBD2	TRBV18	CASSPVGQREGTDTQYF
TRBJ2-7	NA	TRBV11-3	CASSGRSSYEQYF
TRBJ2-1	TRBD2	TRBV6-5	CASNRLAGGRNEQFF